The 26 T cell receptor beta chains below come from one sample, sequenced in a study of T cell repertoires in aging, cancer and after chemotherapy. Rearranged V-D-J TRB sequences were amplified with a mixed TRB-A/B primer pool. Each CDR3 protein gets one entry after TCRdb re-called the multiplex PCR reads with MiXCR. The sample has several thousand distinct CDR3 sequences, about 38% seen once. TCR beta rearrangements were amplified from peripheral blood genomic DNA. The sample taken for sequencing was blood. Receptors originate from a human donor with a blood cancer.

V usage is TRBV7-6 and J usage is TRBJ2-4, with 15 bases aligning to TRBD2. This CDR3 region has 18 residues. V trimming: 5 bases; J trimming: 9 bases; junction bases outside the gene matches: 14. Germline V lookup: CDR1 SGHVS, CDR2 FNYEAQ. The CDR3 sequence: CASSLTGLAGGPFAIQYF. CDR3 sequence (DNA): TGTGCCAGCAGCCTCACCGGACTAGCGGGGGGGCCTTTTGCCATTCAGTACTTC. The variable domain in full, with the rest retrieved from reference TRBV7-6 and TRBJ2-4, is GAGVSQSPRYKVTKRGQDVALRCDPISGHVSLYWYRQALGQGPEFLTYFNYEAQQDKSGLPNDRFSAERPEGSISTLTIQRTEQRDSAMYRCASSLTGLAGGPFAIQYFGAGTRLSVL.

This clonotype counts as medium-sized. The chain links TRBV12-3 or TRBV12-4 to TRBJ2-3, with TRBD2 identical over 9 bases. Trimming removed 2 bases from V and 4 bases from J; junction bases left unmatched: 7. This CDR3 comprises 16 residues. The CDR3 protein is CASSLSGTSKADTQYF. CDR3 sequence (DNA): TGTGCCAGCAGTTTATCCGGGACTAGCAAGGCAGATACGCAGTATTTT.

The V call is TRBV24-1, the J call TRBJ2-5; D is possibly TRBD1 (6 bases). Germline V lookup: CDR1 KGHDR, CDR2 SFDVKD. CDR3 length: 16 amino acids. Trimming left V 2 bases short and J 3 bases short, with 15 bases between. CDR3 protein: CATSDWIQGRKETQYF. The DNA for the CDR3 is TGTGCCACCAGTGATTGGATTCAGGGGCGGAAAGAGACCCAGTACTTC.

The chain joins TRBV19 to TRBJ1-5, with D maybe TRBD1 (5 bases). V lost 2 bases and J 4 bases, leaving 15 bases between the germline ends. The CDR3 runs 16 residues. Per germline, CDR1 LNHDA and CDR2 SQIVND (reference sequence). CDR3 nucleotide sequence: TGTGCCAGTAGTATAAACCGGGGACCCCCTAATCAGCCCCAGCATTTT. Translation: CASSINRGPPNQPQHF. Together with reference TRBV19 and TRBJ1-5, the CDR3 gives the full variable domain: DGGITQSPKYLFRKEGQNVTLSCEQNLNHDAMYWYRQDPGQGLRLIYYSQIVNDFQKGDIAEGYSVSREKKESFPLTVTSAQKNPTAFYLCASSINRGPPNQPQHFGDGTRLSIL.

This chain links TRBV6-5 with TRBJ2-3; TRBD2 matches 11 bases. V lost 7 bases, J lost 4 bases, and 16 bases stayed unmatched. The CDR3 totals 18 residues. Germline CDR1 reads MNHEY; CDR2 reads SVGAGI. This CDR3 reads CASIPSHASGGWSDTQYF. The DNA of the CDR3 is TGTGCCAGCATTCCCTCCCACGCTAGCGGGGGGTGGTCAGATACGCAGTATTTT.

The chain combines TRBV6-4 with TRBJ2-2, with D possibly matching TRBD2 (5 bases). The CDR3 loop spans 15 amino acids. V was shortened by 4 bases and J by 2 bases, with 11 bases between the two germline ends. The germline V gene encodes CDR1 MRHNA and CDR2 SNTAGT. In DNA, the CDR3 is TGTGCCAGCAGTGTCACCGGAGGAAACACCGGGGAGCTGTTTTTT. It encodes CASSVTGGNTGELFF.

This clonotype has just a few counts. The rearrangement uses TRBV7-2 and TRBJ2-1, with TRBD2 matching over 14 bases. CDR3 length: 16 amino acids. Trimming at V came to 5 bases and at J to 7 bases, leaving 7 bases not matched to a gene. Germline V lookup: CDR1 SGHTA, CDR2 FQGNSA. The DNA for the CDR3 is TGTGCCAGCAGCCTCCGACTAGCGGGGGGGCTGAATGAGCAGTTCTTC. Translated: CASSLRLAGGLNEQFF. The variable domain in full, completed from reference TRBV7-2 and TRBJ2-1, reads GAGVSQSPSNKVTEKGKDVELRCDPISGHTALYWYRQSLGQGLEFLIYFQGNSAPDKSGLPSDRFSAERTGGSVSTLTIQRTQQEDSAVYLCASSLRLAGGLNEQFFGPGTRLTVL.

By share of the sample, this clonotype is medium-sized. This rearrangement joins TRBV29-1 to TRBJ2-3, with 11 positions matching TRBD1. The CDR3 contains 13 residues. Trimming took 4 bases from V and 4 from J; bases not matched to a gene: 1. CDR1 is SQVTM, CDR2 ANQGSEA, per germline. Here the CDR3 DNA reads TGCAGCGTTGGGACAGGGGGCCCAGATACGCAGTATTTT. Protein: CSVGTGGPDTQYF.

The rearrangement joins TRBV5-5 to TRBJ1-1; possible D gene TRBD1, 5 bases. The CDR3 length is 15 residues. V lost 9 bases, J lost 4 bases, and 22 bases lay in between. Per germline, CDR1 SGHKS and CDR2 YYEKEE (reference sequence). Here the CDR3 DNA reads TGTGCCACGCAGGATTATGGGGCGTCGTCCACTGAAGCTTTCTTT. Translated: CATQDYGASSTEAFF.

This clonotype qualifies as large. The V and J genes are TRBV29-1 and TRBJ2-3; D tentatively reads TRBD1 or TRBD2 (5 bases each). This CDR3 contains 15 residues. CDR1 and CDR2 (germline): SQVTM, ANQGSEA. V dropped 8 bases and J dropped 0 bases, with 18 bases sitting between them. The CDR3 nucleotides read TGCAGCTCCACCCCGGGGCGCTTCAGCACAGATACGCAGTATTTT. Its translation: CSSTPGRFSTDTQYF.

This clonotype was seen only a few times. The genes are TRBV6-5 and TRBJ2-7; the D gene is possibly TRBD1 (6 bases). CDR1 and CDR2 from the germline V gene are MNHEY and SVGAGI. The V and J ends lost 0 bases and 7 bases respectively, with 10 bases between them. The CDR3 sequence is 13 residues long. The CDR3 DNA reads as TGTGCCAGCAGTTACTCGACAGGTCTGGAGCAGTACGTC. Protein product: CASSYSTGLEQYV.

V and J are TRBV7-6 and TRBJ2-3; D gene ambiguous. The germline CDR1 and CDR2 sequences are SGHVS and FNYEAQ. The CDR3 runs 14 residues. V lost 2 bases and J lost 1, with 7 bases in between. CDR3 sequence (DNA): TGTGCCAGCAGCTTATCCACTCGCACAGATACGCAGTATTTT. It yields the protein CASSLSTRTDTQYF. Using reference TRBV7-6 and TRBJ2-3 for the parts outside the CDR3, the full variable domain is GAGVSQSPRYKVTKRGQDVALRCDPISGHVSLYWYRQALGQGPEFLTYFNYEAQQDKSGLPNDRFSAERPEGSISTLTIQRTEQRDSAMYRCASSLSTRTDTQYFGPGTRLTVL.

This clonotype was found a few times. The chain is built from TRBV27 and TRBJ2-5; 7 nucleotides match TRBD1. The ends lost 3 bases at V and 5 bases at J; junction bases unmatched: 3. Germline values: CDR1 MNHEY, CDR2 SMNVEV (reference sequence). The CDR3 is made up of 13 amino acids. The CDR3 DNA is TGTGCCAGCAGTTTGGGGACAGAGGAGACCCAGTACTTC. It codes for CASSLGTEETQYF.

The V call is TRBV11-1, the J call TRBJ1-1; a weak D match, TRBD1 (5 bases). Trimming took 5 bases from V and 7 from J, leaving 14 bases between them. Germline CDR1 SGHAT, CDR2 FQDESV (reference sequence). CDR3 length: 13 residues. The CDR3 protein is CASSTSDSHEAFF. CDR3 DNA: TGTGCCAGCAGCACTAGCGACAGCCATGAAGCTTTCTTT.

There are a few counts of this clonotype. The rearrangement links TRBV19 to TRBJ2-5; 10 nucleotides align to TRBD2. CDR1 is LNHDA, CDR2 SQIVND, per germline (reference sequence). V dropped 5 bases and J dropped 9; count of bases not matched to a gene: 12. The CDR3 consists of 15 residues. The CDR3: CASSRTSGTGQPQYF. DNA of the CDR3: TGTGCCAGTAGTCGGACTAGCGGAACGGGGCAGCCCCAGTACTTC. The variable domain in full, completed from reference TRBV19 and TRBJ2-5, reads DGGITQSPKYLFRKEGQNVTLSCEQNLNHDAMYWYRQDPGQGLRLIYYSQIVNDFQKGDIAEGYSVSREKKESFPLTVTSAQKNPTAFYLCASSRTSGTGQPQYFGPGTRLLVL.

Only a few counts were recorded for this clonotype. This rearrangement joins TRBV27 to TRBJ2-1; no definite D call. The V end lost 6 bases, the J end lost 4 bases, and 10 bases lay between the germline ends. The CDR3 contains 13 residues. CDR1 and CDR2 from the germline V gene are MNHEY and SMNVEV (reference sequence). CDR3 in amino acids: CASSHHRYNEQFF. In DNA, the CDR3 is TGTGCCAGCAGCCATCACCGATACAATGAGCAGTTCTTC.

This clonotype turned up a few times. This chain links TRBV6-5 with TRBJ2-2; D possibly corresponds to TRBD2 (5 bases). Trimming took 5 bases from V and 1 from J, leaving 14 bases between them. The CDR3 runs 16 residues. Germline assignment: CDR1 MNHEY and CDR2 SVGAGI. This CDR3 is CASSHARGWNTGELFF. In DNA form, the CDR3 reads TGTGCCAGCAGTCACGCCCGGGGATGGAACACCGGGGAGCTGTTTTTT.

In its sample, this clonotype is large (0.1 to 1%). This sequence joins TRBV6-6 and TRBJ2-7; TRBD2 is a possible D gene (5 bases). The germline V gene has CDR1 MNHNY and CDR2 SVGAGI (reference sequence). The CDR3 loop spans 13 amino acids. Trimming removed 3 bases at V and 3 bases at J, with 9 bases between. CDR3 amino acids: CASSYGLNYEQYF. CDR3 DNA: TGTGCCAGCAGTTATGGACTGAACTACGAGCAGTACTTC.

This clonotype was counted once. The rearrangement joins TRBV18 to TRBJ2-5; the D is unclear. The V gene's germline CDR1 is KGHSH and CDR2 LQKENI. Trimming took 2 bases from V and 0 from J, leaving 7 bases between them. The CDR3 covers 14 residues. The CDR3 here is CASSPGFYQETQYF. The CDR3, as DNA: TGTGCCAGCTCACCAGGGTTTTACCAAGAGACCCAGTACTTC.

The V gene is TRBV6-6, the J gene TRBJ1-4; the D gene is possibly TRBD1 (5 bases). This CDR3 has 12 amino acids. Per the germline V gene, CDR1 is MNHNY and CDR2 is SVGAGI (reference sequence). V lost 5 bases to trimming and J lost 7 bases, with 8 bases between them. Written as DNA, the CDR3 is TGTGCCAGCAGTCAGGGAGTTGAAAAACTGTTTTTT. Its translation: CASSQGVEKLFF.

This clonotype has more than one count but fewer than ten. V usage is TRBV5-4 and J usage is TRBJ2-5, with a weak D call TRBD2 (6 bases). V lost 0 bases to trimming and J lost 5 bases, with 11 bases between them. The germline gives CDR1 SGHNT, CDR2 YYREEE (reference sequence). The CDR3 spans 14 residues. The CDR3 loop reads CASSLAGAGETQYF. The CDR3 DNA reads as TGTGCCAGCAGCTTGGCCGGGGCGGGGGAGACCCAGTACTTC.

The J gene is TRBJ2-1, the V gene TRBV30, with 12 bases lining up with TRBD2. The junction had 6 bases not matched to a gene; V was cut back by 2 bases and J by 7 bases. This CDR3 spans 15 amino acids. Germline V lookup: CDR1 GTSNPN, CDR2 SVGIG (reference sequence). CDR3 coding DNA: TGTGCCTGGAGTCCGCTAGCGGGGGGGTGGAATGAGCAGTTCTTC. Translated: CAWSPLAGGWNEQFF.

In its sample, this clonotype ranks as medium-sized. The chain has TRBV29-1 and TRBJ2-1, with a weak D call TRBD1 (7 bases). The CDR3 length is 15 residues. Germline CDR1 reads SQVTM; CDR2 reads ANQGSEA. V lost 2 bases and J lost 6, with 17 bases in between. CDR3 DNA: TGCAGCGTTGAATCTCCGCGGCAGGGGGGCAATGAGCAGTTCTTC. It is translated as CSVESPRQGGNEQFF.

This clonotype was observed a handful of times. The chain uses TRBV6-5 and TRBJ1-6, with D possibly TRBD1 on 6 matching bases. V was pared by 5 bases and J by 10 bases, with 18 bases between. The CDR3 contains 15 residues. Germline V gives CDR1 MNHEY, CDR2 SVGAGI. CDR3 sequence: CASSHRGQGLSPLHF. DNA of the CDR3: TGTGCCAGCAGTCATCGGGGGCAGGGGTTATCACCCCTCCACTTT.

The chain carries TRBV27 and TRBJ2-1; 10 nucleotides agree with TRBD1. The germline V gene has CDR1 MNHEY and CDR2 SMNVEV (reference sequence). V lost 7 bases to trimming and J lost 4 bases; unmatched junction nucleotides: 10. The CDR3 is made up of 16 amino acids. CDR3 bases: TGTGCCAGCACGGCAGACCGGGACAGGGGTTACAATGAGCAGTTCTTC. This encodes CASTADRDRGYNEQFF.

The rearrangement uses TRBV20-1 and TRBJ1-6; 9 nucleotides match TRBD1. V shed 5 bases, J shed 7 bases, and the junction held 6 bases outside the gene matches. Germline CDR1 reads DFQATT; CDR2 reads SNEGSKA (reference sequence). CDR3 length equals 14 residues. The CDR3 DNA reads as TGCAGTGCTCCGCCGGGACAGGGCAATTCACCCCTCCACTTT. It specifies CSAPPGQGNSPLHF.